This T cell receptor (beta chain) was identified during a study of Graves' ophthalmopathy and Graves' hyperthyroidism. Study as a whole: Peripheral blood was collected at initial diagnosis, before any treatment. Study-level findings and limits: Most expanded clonotypes from thyroid (those above 0.001 frequency) were also found in blood.

Pregnancy or lactation, uncontrolled infections and other autoimmune diseases were grounds for excluding patients. The PBMCs used were ones drawn from 7.5 to 10 ml of fresh peripheral blood. This CDR3 contains 14 residues. From germline, CDR1 is LGHDT and CDR2 YNNKEL (reference sequence). Trimming took 3 bases from V and 6 from J; bases not matched to a gene: 7. Regarding this clonotype: What it binds is unknown.

RNA transcripts were the template, and TCR beta CDR3 regions were amplified from them. A first-round RT-PCR used HTBI primers, followed by a second-round multiplex PCR. TCRdb used MiXCR to reprocess the multiplex PCR reads, holding one entry per CDR3 protein. Of 450,000 or so distinct CDR3 sequences in the sample, approximately 15% are singletons; the top ten hold more than 8.5%. This chain links TRBV3-1 with TRBJ2-7; 8 nucleotides line up with TRBD1. The sequencing sample was made of blood. The TCR comes from a woman aged 25 to 39 with Graves' ophthalmopathy. This chain's CDR3 is CASSQGQASGEQYF. In DNA, the CDR3 is TGTGCCAGCAGCCAGGGACAGGCATCCGGCGAGCAGTACTTC.